This T cell receptor beta chain was captured by sequencing in a study of blood T cell repertoires in COVID-19. Researchers sorted participants into cohorts using their self-reported clinical history. J gave up 8 bases and V 5 bases, and 12 bases lay outside the gene matches. Germline CDR1 and CDR2: SGHRS and YFSETQ. CDR3 size: 15 residues. As handled by the study authors: By means of reference gene primer amplification, nucleated cell counts were estimated. TCRdb keeps only in-frame clones here, not all; method: immunoSEQ multiplex PCR. V, J and clone size are those of that table, while D and trimming were read from the DNA. This sample carries 150,000 to 200,000 clones, about 82% of them seen once, and the ten largest clones take 7% to 10%.

The specimen was PBMCs or T cells enriched from blood (not recorded which). The source is a woman in her twenties or thirties who had recovered from COVID-19. The gene calls are TRBV5-1 and TRBJ1-2; 10 positions match TRBD1. The CDR3 spells CASRAATGGASGYTF. The CDR3 nucleotides read TGCGCCAGCAGGGCCGCGACAGGGGGCGCGTCCGGCTACACCTTC.